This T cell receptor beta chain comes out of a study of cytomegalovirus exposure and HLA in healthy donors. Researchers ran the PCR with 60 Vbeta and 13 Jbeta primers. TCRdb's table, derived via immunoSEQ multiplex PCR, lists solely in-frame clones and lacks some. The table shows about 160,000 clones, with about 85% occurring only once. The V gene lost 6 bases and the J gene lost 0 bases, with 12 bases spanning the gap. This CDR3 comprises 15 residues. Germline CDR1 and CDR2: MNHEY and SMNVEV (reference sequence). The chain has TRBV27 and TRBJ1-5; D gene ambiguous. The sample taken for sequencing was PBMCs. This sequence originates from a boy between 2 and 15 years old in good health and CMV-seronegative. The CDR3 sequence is CASSRAGDSNQPQHF. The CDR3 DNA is TGTGCCAGCAGCAGAGCAGGTGATAGCAATCAGCCCCAGCATTTT.